The entry that follows covers one T cell receptor beta chain sequence. The antigen remains undetermined. This entry belongs to a study of chemoradiotherapy in HPV16-positive cancers. Study-wide results and caveats: Non-HPV-specific T cells did not expand in tumors during treatment, whereas candidate HPV-specific clones and E7-related motifs did. The functional HPV-specific definition rests on just a couple of HPV16-positive patients.

Clones were sequenced by immunoSEQ multiplex PCR, and TCRdb holds only the in-frame ones, with some missing. The data show some 5,000 clones, 90% seen once. V was clipped by 6 bases and J by 6 bases; unmatched bases: 13. The germline V gene encodes CDR1 MDHEN and CDR2 SYDVKM. The CDR3 runs 16 residues. The source of this sequence is a human donor with HPV-associated anogenital cancer. The chain employs TRBV28 and TRBJ2-3, with 9 bases that match TRBD2. The sample was tumor tissue, taken from a patient who underwent chemoradiotherapy. The DNA of the CDR3 is TGTGCCAGCAGCCCCGCTCTAGCGGGGTTATCCGATACGCAGTATTTT. The encoded protein is CASSPALAGLSDTQYF. Together with reference TRBV28 and TRBJ2-3, the CDR3 gives the full variable domain: DVKVTQSSRYLVKRTGEKVFLECVQDMDHENMFWYRQDPGLGLRLIYFSYDVKMKEKGDIPEGYSVSREKKERFSLILESASTNQTSMYLCASSPALAGLSDTQYFGPGTRLTVL.